Each of the 16 T cell receptor beta chains below was sequenced from the same sample in a study of shared clonotypes between healthy human individuals. TCRdb keeps only in-frame clones here, not all; method: immunoSEQ multiplex PCR. The sample lists under 850,000 clones; roughly 72% were seen once. The sequenced sample consisted of memory CD4+ T cells sorted from blood. Stated subset: CD45RA-negative fraction. These receptor sequences come from a woman younger than 45 in good health.

As regards this clone: This sequence may be a read error, since a much larger clone differs from it by one base. V gene TRBV11-1 combines with J gene TRBJ1-1, with D unclear. Germline assignment: CDR1 SGHAT and CDR2 FQDESV (reference sequence). V dropped 4 bases and J dropped 1 base, with 7 bases sitting between them. This CDR3 is 13 amino acids long. As DNA, the CDR3 is TGTGCCAGCAGCTCCTACAGGAACACTGAAGCTTTCTTT. This sequence encodes CASSSYRNTEAFF.

The rearrangement links TRBV2 to TRBJ1-1; D possibly corresponds to TRBD1 (6 bases). The CDR3 runs to 13 residues. From germline, CDR1 is SNHLY and CDR2 FYNNEI. Trimming stripped 5 bases from V and 11 bases from J, with 18 bases between. CDR3 sequence: CASSSNRETVAFF. CDR3 DNA: TGTGCCAGCAGTTCAAACAGGGAAACCGTGGCTTTCTTT.

This clone was detected many times. The chain combines TRBV6-1 with TRBJ1-1; D remains unclear. The CDR3 is 14 amino acids. The V and J ends lost 4 bases and 0 bases respectively, with 9 bases between them. Germline lookup yields CDR1 MNHNS and CDR2 SASEGT. In nucleotides, the CDR3 is TGTGCCAGCAGTGTCGAGATCCTGAACACTGAAGCTTTCTTT. Translating gives CASSVEILNTEAFF.

A single count supports this clone. The rearrangement joins TRBV18 to TRBJ2-3; the match to TRBD2 covers 9 bases. The length of the CDR3 is 15 residues. The J segment lost 6 bases and the V segment lost 3 bases, leaving 7 bases of the junction unmatched. Germline V gene data show CDR1 as KGHSH and CDR2 as LQKENI. CDR3 coding DNA: TGTGCCAGCTCACCTGGCGGGAGGGTCCCGGATACGCAGTATTTT. Its translation is CASSPGGRVPDTQYF.

The chain recombines TRBV19 with TRBJ2-5; D not certain. CDR3 length: 15 residues. The ends were cut back, 3 bases at V and 4 bases at J, with 15 bases in the middle. Germline CDR1 is LNHDA and CDR2 is SQIVND (reference sequence). DNA of the CDR3: TGTGCCAGTAGTATTGGGCAGGCGCGACGAGAGACCCAGTACTTC. This sequence encodes CASSIGQARRETQYF.

The chain joins TRBV5-1 to TRBJ2-1, with D possibly being TRBD2 (6 bases). The CDR3 spans 16 residues. Germline V gene sequence: CDR1 SGHRS, CDR2 YFSETQ. V was trimmed by 4 bases and J by 0 bases, leaving 14 bases between them. CDR3 in DNA: TGCGCCAGCAGCACCGGGCCGGAGGGCTCCTACAATGAGCAGTTCTTC. The encoded protein is CASSTGPEGSYNEQFF.

This clone was found many times. This rearrangement joins TRBV9 to TRBJ2-7, with D possibly matching TRBD2 (6 bases). Germline loops: CDR1 SGDLS, CDR2 YYNGEE. This CDR3 is built from 14 residues. V lost 4 bases and J 4 bases, leaving 15 bases between the germline ends. The CDR3 region is CASSYRGTPYEQYF. The CDR3 nucleotides are TGTGCCAGCAGCTACCGGGGGACCCCTTACGAGCAGTACTTC.

The J gene is TRBJ1-1, the V gene TRBV29-1; weak D call: TRBD1 (5 bases). This CDR3 region has 12 residues. Germline assignment: CDR1 SQVTM and CDR2 ANQGSEA. Deletions cut 7 bases from V and 5 bases from J, with 14 bases between. The CDR3 nucleotides are TGCAGCGGGTCCAGGGAAGGGACTGAAGCTTTCTTT. This gives the protein CSGSREGTEAFF.

V is TRBV6-5 and J is TRBJ2-3, with TRBD2 as a possible D gene (6 bases). CDR1 is MNHEY and CDR2 is SVGAGI in the germline V gene. This CDR3 is built from 15 residues. The germline V and J ends were trimmed by 6 bases and 5 bases, with 18 bases remaining between them. The CDR3 here is CASRLGRAGKDTQYF. In nucleotides, the CDR3 is TGTGCCAGCAGACTCGGACGGGCGGGGAAAGATACGCAGTATTTT.

The chain recombines TRBV28 with TRBJ2-7, with a weak D call TRBD2 (5 bases). The germline V and J ends were trimmed by 10 bases and 0 bases, with 16 bases remaining between them. The germline CDR1 and CDR2 sequences are MDHEN and SYDVKM. The CDR3 spans 14 residues. The chain's CDR3 is CATRFGIGSYEQYF. In DNA form, the CDR3 reads TGTGCCACCCGGTTCGGGATAGGCTCCTACGAGCAGTACTTC.

Points on this clone: A much larger clone sits a single nucleotide away, making a read error possible. The chain carries TRBV7-3 and TRBJ1-1; D gene ambiguous. Germline lookup yields CDR1 SGHTA and CDR2 FQGTGA. V was cut by 2 bases and J by 1 base, with 5 bases left in between. The CDR3 has 13 residues. The CDR3 loop reads CASSLGENTEAFF. The CDR3, as DNA: TGTGCCAGCAGCTTAGGGGAGAACACTGAAGCTTTCTTT. The variable domain in full, completed from reference TRBV7-3 and TRBJ1-1, reads GAGVSQTPSNKVTEKGKYVELRCDPISGHTALYWYRQSLGQGPEFLIYFQGTGAADDSGLPNDRFFAVRPEGSVSTLKIQRTERGDSAVYLCASSLGENTEAFFGQGTRLTVV.

The gene calls are TRBV19 and TRBJ1-2; perhaps TRBD1 as D (5 bases). Trimming cost V 5 bases and J 3 bases, with 16 bases left between them. CDR3 length equals 15 residues. CDR1 is LNHDA and CDR2 is SQIVND in the germline V gene (reference sequence). The CDR3 bases are TGTGCCAGTAGTTCTACAGGACCGGCTTACTATGGCTACACCTTC. This translates into CASSSTGPAYYGYTF.

V usage is TRBV18 and J usage is TRBJ1-2, with TRBD1 matching over 12 bases. V lost 0 bases to trimming and J lost 7 bases; unmatched junction nucleotides: 6. The length of the CDR3 is 16 residues. Germline V gene data show CDR1 as KGHSH and CDR2 as LQKENI. The CDR3, as DNA: TGTGCCAGCTCACCACCGGGGACAGGGGGCGAGTCTGGCTACACCTTC. Protein: CASSPPGTGGESGYTF.

The rearrangement uses TRBV5-1 and TRBJ2-2; a possible D gene is TRBD1 (6 bases). Trimming pared 2 bases from V and 0 bases from J, leaving 14 bases between. The CDR3 runs to 17 residues. Per germline, CDR1 SGHRS and CDR2 YFSETQ. Here the CDR3 DNA reads TGCGCCAGCAGCTTATGGGGGCCGTCCTCGAACACCGGGGAGCTGTTTTTT. Translation gives CASSLWGPSSNTGELFF. The full variable domain, rest sourced from reference TRBV5-1 and TRBJ2-2, is KAGVTQTPRYLIKTRGQQVTLSCSPISGHRSVSWYQQTPGQGLQFLFEYFSETQRNKGNFPGRFSGRQFSNSRSEMNVSTLELGDSALYLCASSLWGPSSNTGELFFGEGSRLTVL.

V usage is TRBV27 and J usage is TRBJ1-1; TRBD1 might be the D (6 bases). This CDR3 has 15 residues. Germline V gene sequence: CDR1 MNHEY, CDR2 SMNVEV (reference sequence). Trimming removed 7 bases from V and 0 bases from J, with 15 bases in between. The CDR3 nucleotides are TGTGCCAGCAAAGAGTGGGGACAAGTGAACACTGAAGCTTTCTTT. As protein: CASKEWGQVNTEAFF.

This clone was counted once. J is TRBJ2-5 and V is TRBV11-2; a possible D gene is TRBD2 (6 bases). The V gene lost 1 base and the J gene lost 4 bases, with 10 bases spanning the gap. This CDR3 comprises 14 residues. The V gene's germline CDR1 is SGHAT and CDR2 FQNNGV. CDR3 residues: CASSLGGGRETQYF. In DNA, the CDR3 is TGTGCCAGCAGCTTAGGAGGAGGGCGAGAGACCCAGTACTTC.